This T cell receptor (beta chain) was observed in a study of cytomegalovirus exposure and HLA in healthy donors. Study in general: Clustering assigned 81% of the roughly 370 genotyped donors to the Caucasian-associated ancestry cluster. Study-level results: An observed cluster of highly shared sequence variants was recorded as a likely sequencing artifact. Across all donors, roughly uniform sequencing depth was an assumption of the presence/absence analyses.

Germline V gene lookup returns CDR1 SGDLS and CDR2 YYNGEE. Trimming stripped 4 bases from V and 1 base from J, with 11 bases between. There are 14 residues in the CDR3. A multiplex PCR was run with 60 Vbeta primers and 13 Jbeta primers. Per the original data handling: The count from a later analysis was about 80 million unique TCR beta chains, approximately 9.9 million of them shared. Data came from immunoSEQ multiplex PCR; TCRdb stores just in-frame clones and leaves some out. The D gene and trimming were derived from the DNA, and the V and J assignments and clone size from that table. The sample has some 150,000 clones; approximately 81% are singletons. A word on this clone: The antigen remains unidentified.

J is TRBJ1-2 and V is TRBV9; TRBD1 is a possible D gene (5 bases). What was sequenced was PBMCs. The TCR comes from a woman aged 45-65 years in good health and CMV-seronegative. As DNA, the CDR3 is TGTGCCAGCAGCTCGGGGGACGGTAACTATGGCTACACCTTC. Encoded protein: CASSSGDGNYGYTF.